This is a list of T cell receptor beta chains from one sample in a study of human T cells and chemical hapten exposure. TCRdb re-derived calls from the reads in MiXCR, one entry per CDR3 protein. The sample lists 120,000 or so distinct CDR3 sequences, 6.5% to 10% seen once, with more than 1.3% in the top ten. Sequencing was performed on whole blood. The origin of the receptors is a human donor in good health. Some clones in this sample may be carry-over from other donors' samples. The CDR3 runs from the conserved cysteine through the conserved F or W. Fields, in order: V gene, J gene, D gene, clone size, CDR3 DNA, CDR3 protein. A D gene is named only where the DNA matches it firmly. Rows may omit the clone size; those that give it use once, few, many or a size class.

>TRBV12-3/TRBV12-4|TRBJ2-7|NA|NA
TGTGCCAGCAGTTTCCGGGGGGCCGACGAGCAGTACTTC
CASSFRGADEQYF
>TRBV13|TRBJ2-5|NA|NA
TGTGCCAGCAGCTCTTGGGGCCAAGAGACCCAGTACTTC
CASSSWGQETQYF
>TRBV4-3|TRBJ1-2|NA|many
TGCGCCAGCAGCCAAGAACGAAACAGGGTCGGAGGCTACACCTTC
CASSQERNRVGGYTF
>TRBV7-2|TRBJ2-5|NA|many
TGTGCCAGCAGCCCGGGACCACAAGAGACCCAGTACTTC
CASSPGPQETQYF
>TRBV3-1|TRBJ2-7|TRBD1|few
TGTGCCAGCAGCCAAACGAGGGACAGGCCCTACGAGCAGTACTTC
CASSQTRDRPYEQYF
>TRBV4-2|TRBJ2-3|NA|many
TGTGCCAGCAGCCAAGAGCGGGCAGACACAGATACGCAGTATTTT
CASSQERADTDTQYF
>TRBV7-2|TRBJ2-4|TRBD2|NA
TGTGCCAGCAGCTCCGGGACTAGCGGGGGGGCCATTCAGTACTTC
CASSSGTSGGAIQYF
>TRBV7-9|TRBJ2-7|TRBD1|NA
TGTGCCAGCAGCCGAACGGCGGGACAGGCCACCTACGAGCAGTACTTC
CASSRTAGQATYEQYF
>TRBV5-1|TRBJ2-2|TRBD1|NA
TGCGCCAGCAGCTTGGGACAGGGCGGCGGGGAGCTGTTTTTT
CASSLGQGGGELFF
>TRBV10-2|TRBJ1-4|NA|many
TGCGCCAGCACCCCTTTGGACAGCAATGAAAAACTGTTTTTT
CASTPLDSNEKLFF
>TRBV5-1|TRBJ2-7|TRBD1|few
TGCGCCAGCAGCGACGGGACAGGGAGCTCCTACGAGCAGTACTTC
CASSDGTGSSYEQYF
>TRBV5-6|TRBJ2-4|NA|NA
TGTGCCAGCAGCTTGGCCCCAGGTCGGGCCAAAAACATTCAGTACTTC
CASSLAPGRAKNIQYF
>TRBV9|TRBJ2-1|NA|NA
TGTGCCAGCAGCGTACCCGACGGCCACAATGAGCAGTTCTTC
CASSVPDGHNEQFF
>TRBV5-4|TRBJ2-1|NA|NA
TGTGCCAGCACCTCTTGGGGGGTGCGTGAGCAGTTCTTC
CASTSWGVREQFF
>TRBV4-2|TRBJ2-7|TRBD2|few
TGTGCCAGCAGCCAAGTAACCCCGGGACCGGGGGGGTCCTACGAGCAGTACTTC
CASSQVTPGPGGSYEQYF
>TRBV2|TRBJ1-5|NA|many
TGTGCCAGCAGTGTTGGGACAAAAAATCAGCCCCAGCATTTT
CASSVGTKNQPQHF
>TRBV6-2/TRBV6-3|TRBJ1-6|NA|NA
TGTGCCACCCAACTCCCCTTGGGGTATAATTCACCCCTCCACTTT
CATQLPLGYNSPLHF
>TRBV29-1|TRBJ2-5|TRBD2|NA
TGCAGCGCCGATAGCGGGGTAGAAGAGACCCAGTACTTC
CSADSGVEETQYF
>TRBV20-1|TRBJ1-5|TRBD1|NA
TGCAGTGCTTGGACAGGGACCAGCAATCAGCCCCAGCATTTT
CSAWTGTSNQPQHF
>TRBV12-3/TRBV12-4|TRBJ1-3|TRBD1|few
TGTGCCACAAGACAGGGGGGCAGCTCTGGAAACACCATATATTTT
CATRQGGSSGNTIYF
>TRBV6-2/TRBV6-3|TRBJ1-3|NA|NA
TGTGCCACCCGACAGAGCTCTGGAAACACCATATATTTT
CATRQSSGNTIYF
>TRBV12-3/TRBV12-4|TRBJ1-2|NA|few
TGTGCCATCCAGGGGCCCCACGTGGAAATCTATGGCTACACCTTC
CAIQGPHVEIYGYTF
>TRBV2|TRBJ2-7|NA|few
TGTGCCAGCAGTGAGCCCACAGGGGACTATAGGCACTCCTACGAGCAGTACTTC
CASSEPTGDYRHSYEQYF
>TRBV20-1|TRBJ1-1|NA|many
TGCAGTGCTAGAGACAGTAACACTGAAGCTTTCTTT
CSARDSNTEAFF
>TRBV12-3/TRBV12-4|TRBJ1-6|NA|many
TGTGCCAGCAGTTTCCGCGGCTGGGGAGGTAATTCACCCCTCCACTTT
CASSFRGWGGNSPLHF
>TRBV2|TRBJ1-1|NA|many
TGTGCCAGCAGTCTGGACTTCAACACTGAAGCTTTCTTT
CASSLDFNTEAFF
>TRBV5-1|TRBJ2-7|TRBD2|NA
TGCGCCAGCTGCTCTAGCGGGGCCACCTACGAGCAGTACTTC
CASCSSGATYEQYF
>TRBV11-2|TRBJ2-7|TRBD1|many
TGTGCCAGCAGCATCCCCCCGGGACAGCGGTATTACGAGCAGTACTTC
CASSIPPGQRYYEQYF
>TRBV20-1|TRBJ1-1|NA|many
TGCAGTGCTAGAGATTGGGATTCTTCGAACACTGAAGCTTTCTTT
CSARDWDSSNTEAFF
>TRBV5-1|TRBJ1-1|NA|NA
TGCGCCAGCAGCTTGGGCATAGGTCTCCACACTGAAGCTTTCTTT
CASSLGIGLHTEAFF
>TRBV12-3/TRBV12-4|TRBJ2-4|NA|NA
TGTGCCAGCAGTTTAGTACACCTAGCCAAAAACATTCAGTACTTC
CASSLVHLAKNIQYF
>TRBV12-3/TRBV12-4|TRBJ1-4|TRBD1|many
TGTGCCAGCAGAGTGGACAGGGGACCCAATGAAAAACTGTTTTTT
CASRVDRGPNEKLFF
>TRBV24-1|TRBJ2-1|TRBD2|few
TGTGCCACCAGTCATGGGACTATTAACAATGAGCAGTTCTTC
CATSHGTINNEQFF
>TRBV4-1|TRBJ1-2|TRBD1|many
TGCGCCAGCAGCTATTCCGGGACAGGGGGCTTAGGCTACACCTTC
CASSYSGTGGLGYTF
>TRBV6-2/TRBV6-3|TRBJ2-3|TRBD2|many
TGTGCCAGCATCGGCGGGGGAAGCACAGATACGCAGTATTTT
CASIGGGSTDTQYF
>TRBV29-1|TRBJ2-3|TRBD1|NA
TGCAGCGCTAGGGGACAGTACACAGATACGCAGTATTTT
CSARGQYTDTQYF
>TRBV7-2|TRBJ2-1|TRBD2|NA
TGTGCCAGCAGCTCTAGCGGGATCGGGTCTTCCCTCTACAATGAGCAGTTCTTC
CASSSSGIGSSLYNEQFF
>TRBV7-9|TRBJ1-1|NA|many
TGTGCCAGCAGGAAGCTTGCAAACACTGAAGCTTTCTTT
CASRKLANTEAFF
>TRBV27|TRBJ2-3|TRBD2|few
TGTGCCAGCAGTTTGGTAGCGGGAGGAGGTGCAGATACGCAGTATTTT
CASSLVAGGGADTQYF
>TRBV6-5|TRBJ1-2|TRBD1|NA
TGTGCCAGCAGTAGACAGGGGGCGGACTATGGCTACACCTTC
CASSRQGADYGYTF
>TRBV29-1|TRBJ1-2|NA|many
TGCAGCGTTGAAGGAGTCCCCATGACCGCCAACTATGGCTACACCTTC
CSVEGVPMTANYGYTF
>TRBV12-3/TRBV12-4|TRBJ2-5|NA|many
TGTGCCAGCAGAGAAACAACCGGGACCACGTACCAAGAGACCCAGTACTTC
CASRETTGTTYQETQYF
>TRBV5-1|TRBJ2-3|NA|NA
TGCGCCAGCAGCGCGCGGAGACAGCATACGCAGTATTTT
CASSARRQHTQYF
>TRBV27|TRBJ2-1|TRBD2|few
TGTGCCAGCAGTTTATCGCTAGCGGAGGACTATGAGCAGTTCTTC
CASSLSLAEDYEQFF
>TRBV10-3|TRBJ2-1|NA|NA
TGTGCCATCAGTGAGCGGGGAACCTATGAGCAGTTCTTC
CAISERGTYEQFF